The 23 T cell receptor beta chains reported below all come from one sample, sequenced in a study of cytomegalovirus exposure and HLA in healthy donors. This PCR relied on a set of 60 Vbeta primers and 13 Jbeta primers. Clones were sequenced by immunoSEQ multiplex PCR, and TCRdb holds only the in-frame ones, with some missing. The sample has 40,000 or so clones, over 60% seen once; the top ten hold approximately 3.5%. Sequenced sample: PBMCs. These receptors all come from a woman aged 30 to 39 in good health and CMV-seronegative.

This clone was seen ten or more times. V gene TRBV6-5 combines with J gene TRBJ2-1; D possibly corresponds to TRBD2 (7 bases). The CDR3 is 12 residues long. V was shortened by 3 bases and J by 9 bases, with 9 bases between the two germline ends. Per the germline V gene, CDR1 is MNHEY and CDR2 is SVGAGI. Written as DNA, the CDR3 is TGTGCCAGCAGTTATGCGGGGGCTGAGCAGTTCTTC. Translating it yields CASSYAGAEQFF.

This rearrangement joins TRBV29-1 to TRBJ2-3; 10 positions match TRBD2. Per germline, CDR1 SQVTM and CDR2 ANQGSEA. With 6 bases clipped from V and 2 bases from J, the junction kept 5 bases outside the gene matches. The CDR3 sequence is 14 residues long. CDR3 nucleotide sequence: TGCAGCGTCGCTACTAGCGGGAACACAGATACGCAGTATTTT. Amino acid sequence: CSVATSGNTDTQYF.

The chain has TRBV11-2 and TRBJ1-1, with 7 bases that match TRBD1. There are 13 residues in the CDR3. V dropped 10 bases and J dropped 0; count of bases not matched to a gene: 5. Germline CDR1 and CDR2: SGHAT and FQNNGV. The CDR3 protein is CATTGQMNTEAFF. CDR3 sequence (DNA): TGTGCCACCACGGGACAGATGAACACTGAAGCTTTCTTT.

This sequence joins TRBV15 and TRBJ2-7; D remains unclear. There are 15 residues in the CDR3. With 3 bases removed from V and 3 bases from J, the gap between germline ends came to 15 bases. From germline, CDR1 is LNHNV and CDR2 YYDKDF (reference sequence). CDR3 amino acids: CATSSDRGSVYEQYF. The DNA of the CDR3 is TGTGCCACCAGCAGTGACCGAGGTTCAGTCTACGAGCAGTACTTC.

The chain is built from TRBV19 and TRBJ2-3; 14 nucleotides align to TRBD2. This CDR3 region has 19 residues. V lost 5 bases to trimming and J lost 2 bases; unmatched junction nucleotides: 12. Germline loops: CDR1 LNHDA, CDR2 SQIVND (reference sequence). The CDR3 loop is CASSFYSGTSGGSTDTQYF. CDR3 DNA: TGTGCCAGTAGTTTCTACTCCGGGACTAGCGGGGGATCCACAGATACGCAGTATTTT.

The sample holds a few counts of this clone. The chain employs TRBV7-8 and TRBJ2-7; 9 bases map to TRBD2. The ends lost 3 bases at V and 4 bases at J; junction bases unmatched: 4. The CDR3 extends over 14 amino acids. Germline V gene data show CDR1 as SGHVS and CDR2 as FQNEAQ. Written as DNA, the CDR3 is TGTGCCAGCAGCTTGCGGGAGGGCGGGTACGAGCAGTACTTC. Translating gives CASSLREGGYEQYF.

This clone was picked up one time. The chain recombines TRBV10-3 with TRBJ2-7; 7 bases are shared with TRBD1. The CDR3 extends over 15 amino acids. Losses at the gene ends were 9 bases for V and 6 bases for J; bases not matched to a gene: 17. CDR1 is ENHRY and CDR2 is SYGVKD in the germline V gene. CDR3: CAIKALTGTLGEQYF. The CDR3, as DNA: TGTGCCATTAAAGCCCTGACAGGGACCCTCGGCGAGCAGTACTTC.

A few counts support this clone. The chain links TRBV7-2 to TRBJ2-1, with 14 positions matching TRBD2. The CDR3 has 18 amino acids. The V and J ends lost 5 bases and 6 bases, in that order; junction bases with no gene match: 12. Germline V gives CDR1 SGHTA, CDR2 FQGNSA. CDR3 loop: CASSRGTSGRRLGNEQFF. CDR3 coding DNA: TGTGCCAGCAGCCGCGGGACTAGCGGGAGACGCCTCGGCAATGAGCAGTTCTTC. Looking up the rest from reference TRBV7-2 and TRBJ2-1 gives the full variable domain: GAGVSQSPSNKVTEKGKDVELRCDPISGHTALYWYRQSLGQGLEFLIYFQGNSAPDKSGLPSDRFSAERTGGSVSTLTIQRTQQEDSAVYLCASSRGTSGRRLGNEQFFGPGTRLTVL.

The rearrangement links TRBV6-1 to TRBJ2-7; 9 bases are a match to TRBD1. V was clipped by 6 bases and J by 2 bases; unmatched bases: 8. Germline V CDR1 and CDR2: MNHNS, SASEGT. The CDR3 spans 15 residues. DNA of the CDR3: TGTGCCAGCAGGAGGGACAGGGAACGTCCCTACGAGCAGTACTTC. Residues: CASRRDRERPYEQYF.

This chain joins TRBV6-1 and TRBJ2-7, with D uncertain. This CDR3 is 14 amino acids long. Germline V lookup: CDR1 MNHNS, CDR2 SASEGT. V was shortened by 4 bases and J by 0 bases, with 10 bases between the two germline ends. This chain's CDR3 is CASSAGWSSYEQYF. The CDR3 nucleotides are TGTGCCAGCAGTGCAGGATGGTCCTCCTACGAGCAGTACTTC.

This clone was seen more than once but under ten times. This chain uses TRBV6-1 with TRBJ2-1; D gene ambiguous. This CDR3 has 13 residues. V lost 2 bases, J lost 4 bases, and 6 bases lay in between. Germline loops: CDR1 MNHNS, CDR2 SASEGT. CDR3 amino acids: CASSEQAYNEQFF. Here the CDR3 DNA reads TGTGCCAGCAGTGAACAAGCTTACAATGAGCAGTTCTTC.

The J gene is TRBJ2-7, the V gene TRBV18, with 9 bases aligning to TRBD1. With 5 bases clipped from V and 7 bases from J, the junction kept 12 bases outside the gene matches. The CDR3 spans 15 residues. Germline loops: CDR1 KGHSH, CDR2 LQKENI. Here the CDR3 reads CASSVSGTGTLEQYF. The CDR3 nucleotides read TGTGCCAGCTCAGTGTCCGGGACAGGGACTTTGGAGCAGTACTTC.

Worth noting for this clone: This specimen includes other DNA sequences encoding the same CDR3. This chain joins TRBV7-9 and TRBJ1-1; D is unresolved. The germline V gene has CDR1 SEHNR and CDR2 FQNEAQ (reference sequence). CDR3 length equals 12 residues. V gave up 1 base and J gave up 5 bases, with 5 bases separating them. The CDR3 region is CASSLDGTEAFF. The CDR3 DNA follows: TGTGCCAGCAGCTTAGACGGTACTGAAGCTTTCTTT.

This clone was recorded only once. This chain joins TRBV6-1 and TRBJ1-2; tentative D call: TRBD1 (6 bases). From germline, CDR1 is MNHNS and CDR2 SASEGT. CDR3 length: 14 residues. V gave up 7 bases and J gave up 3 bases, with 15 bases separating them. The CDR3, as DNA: TGTGCCAGCAAGTTTCGAGGGGGAGACTATGGCTACACCTTC. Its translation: CASKFRGGDYGYTF.

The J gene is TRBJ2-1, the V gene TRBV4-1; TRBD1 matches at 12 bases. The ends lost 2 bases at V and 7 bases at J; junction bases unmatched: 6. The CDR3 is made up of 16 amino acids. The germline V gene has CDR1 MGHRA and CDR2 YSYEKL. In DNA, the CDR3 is TGCGCCAGCAGCCAATCCCGGGACAGGGGGCAGAATGAGCAGTTCTTC. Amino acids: CASSQSRDRGQNEQFF.

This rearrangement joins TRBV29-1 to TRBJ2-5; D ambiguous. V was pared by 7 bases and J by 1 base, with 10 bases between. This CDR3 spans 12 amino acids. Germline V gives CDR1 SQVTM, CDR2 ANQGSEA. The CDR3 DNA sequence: TGCAGCGCCCGGTGGTCCCAAGAGACCCAGTACTTC. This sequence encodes CSARWSQETQYF.

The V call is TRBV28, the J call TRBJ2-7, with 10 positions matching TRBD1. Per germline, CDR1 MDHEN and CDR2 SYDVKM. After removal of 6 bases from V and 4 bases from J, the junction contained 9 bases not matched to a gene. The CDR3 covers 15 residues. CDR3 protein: CASSIPTGGPYEQYF. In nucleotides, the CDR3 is TGTGCCAGCAGCATCCCGACAGGGGGCCCTTACGAGCAGTACTTC.

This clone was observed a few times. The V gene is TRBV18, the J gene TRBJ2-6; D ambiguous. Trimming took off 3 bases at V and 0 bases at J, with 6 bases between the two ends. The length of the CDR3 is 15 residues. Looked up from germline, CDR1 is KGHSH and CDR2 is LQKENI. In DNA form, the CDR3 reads TGTGCCAGCTCACCCATCAGCTCTGGGGCCAACGTCCTGACTTTC. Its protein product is CASSPISSGANVLTF.

This CDR3 reads CASSFDGGADTQYF. For the CDR3, the DNA is TGCGCCAGCAGCTTCGACGGGGGGGCAGATACGCAGTATTTT. The gene calls are TRBV5-1 and TRBJ2-3, with TRBD2 matching 8 bases. From germline, CDR1 is SGHRS and CDR2 YFSETQ. CDR3 length: 14 residues. The trim removed 2 bases at V and 4 bases at J, leaving 3 bases unmatched.

The chain's CDR3 is CASSPPGHSSGNTIYF. The CDR3 bases are TGCGCCAGCAGCCCCCCGGGACATTCCTCTGGAAACACCATATATTTT. The chain has TRBV5-1 and TRBJ1-3, with D possibly being TRBD1 (6 bases). CDR3 length: 16 amino acids. Germline CDR1 is SGHRS and CDR2 is YFSETQ. With 4 bases removed from V and 0 bases from J, the gap between germline ends came to 14 bases.

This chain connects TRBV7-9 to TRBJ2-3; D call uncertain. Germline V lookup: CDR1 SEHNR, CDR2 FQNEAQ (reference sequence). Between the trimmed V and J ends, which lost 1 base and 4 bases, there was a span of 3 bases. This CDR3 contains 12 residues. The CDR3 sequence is CASSLEPDTQYF. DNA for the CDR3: TGTGCCAGCAGCTTAGAGCCAGATACGCAGTATTTT.

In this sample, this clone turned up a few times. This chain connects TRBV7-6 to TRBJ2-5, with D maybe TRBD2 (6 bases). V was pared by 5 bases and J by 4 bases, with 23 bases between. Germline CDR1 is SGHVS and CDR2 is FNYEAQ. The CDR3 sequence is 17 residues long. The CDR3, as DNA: TGTGCCAGCAGCCTCGTTGGGTTGCGGGATCTCGTAGAGACCCAGTACTTC. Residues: CASSLVGLRDLVETQYF.

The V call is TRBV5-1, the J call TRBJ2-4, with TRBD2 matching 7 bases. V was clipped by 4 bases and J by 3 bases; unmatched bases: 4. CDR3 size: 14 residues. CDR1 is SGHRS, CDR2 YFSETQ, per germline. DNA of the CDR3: TGCGCCAGCAGCCCCGGCGGGAGCAAAAACATTCAGTACTTC. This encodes CASSPGGSKNIQYF.